Included here is one T cell receptor beta chain sequence, with context. Antigen unknown. CDR1 is MDHEN, CDR2 SYDVKM, per germline. Trimming stripped 6 bases from V and 3 bases from J, with 15 bases between. This CDR3 is built from 14 residues. The entry originates in a study of T cell responses to AZD1222 COVID-19 vaccine. Study-wide results and limits: Rises in breadth and depth of Spike-specific TCRs came after two AZD1222 doses. Seropositivity was recorded at baseline in only a handful of AZD1222 recipients. Reportedly, nearly half of unique spike TCRs recognized epitopes outside B.1.351/B.1.1.7 mutations.

Assay used: immunoSEQ multiplex PCR; TCRdb lists only in-frame clones, some missing. The sample records some 190,000 clones, 85% to 95% being singletons. The sample was peripheral blood, taken 28 days after the second AZD1222 dose. The clonotype comes from an adult who received the AZD1222 COVID-19 vaccine. The chain carries TRBV28 and TRBJ2-7, with unresolved D. This chain's CDR3 is CASRQPIPNYEQYF. CDR3 sequence (DNA): TGTGCCAGCAGACAGCCCATACCTAACTACGAGCAGTACTTC.